Following are 29 T cell receptor beta chains from one sample sequenced in a study of T cell changes during pregnancy in multiple sclerosis. Assay used: immunoSEQ multiplex PCR; TCRdb lists only in-frame clones, some missing. The sample lists 50,000 to 60,000 clones; around 90% were seen once. Sequencing used CD4+ T cells from peripheral blood mononuclear cells, obtained in the second trimester of pregnancy. These receptors were taken from a female donor with multiple sclerosis, enrolled in a pregnancy study.

The chain couples TRBV29-1 to TRBJ2-7; 7 positions match TRBD1. Germline CDR1 is SQVTM and CDR2 is ANQGSEA. The CDR3 spans 13 residues. V lost 6 bases, J lost 0 bases, and 5 bases stayed unmatched. CDR3 region: CSVARDSSYEQYF. The CDR3 region has the DNA TGCAGCGTGGCCCGGGACAGCTCCTACGAGCAGTACTTC.

This clone has a single count. The chain carries TRBV6-1 and TRBJ2-1; 11 bases are a match to TRBD1. J lost 7 bases, V lost 1 base, and 9 bases had no gene match. Germline assignment: CDR1 MNHNS and CDR2 SASEGT. The CDR3 extends over 17 amino acids. Here the CDR3 reads CASSEEGTGGKRNEQFF. The CDR3 coding sequence is TGTGCCAGCAGTGAAGAGGGGACAGGGGGTAAGAGGAATGAGCAGTTCTTC.

V is TRBV19 and J is TRBJ2-6; 7 positions match TRBD1. Germline-derived CDR1 and CDR2 are LNHDA and SQIVND (reference sequence). V trimming: 3 bases; J trimming: 1 base; junction bases outside the gene matches: 3. There are 16 residues in the CDR3. CDR3 sequence reads: CASSMYRGSGANVLTF. CDR3 in DNA: TGTGCCAGTAGTATGTACAGGGGTTCTGGGGCCAACGTCCTGACTTTC. Looking up the rest from reference TRBV19 and TRBJ2-6 gives the full variable domain: DGGITQSPKYLFRKEGQNVTLSCEQNLNHDAMYWYRQDPGQGLRLIYYSQIVNDFQKGDIAEGYSVSREKKESFPLTVTSAQKNPTAFYLCASSMYRGSGANVLTFGAGSRLTVL.

The rearrangement links TRBV15 to TRBJ2-3; 8 nucleotides agree with TRBD1. In germline, CDR1 is LNHNV, CDR2 YYDKDF (reference sequence). J gave up 0 bases and V 5 bases, and 7 bases lay outside the gene matches. The CDR3 covers 16 residues. The CDR3 DNA follows: TGTGCCACCAGCTCGGGGACAGGCACTAGCACAGATACGCAGTATTTT. Translation: CATSSGTGTSTDTQYF.

This clone showed up just once. This chain connects TRBV9 to TRBJ2-1; 9 positions match TRBD2. Unmatched junction bases numbered 3, after V lost 0 bases and J lost 5 bases. The germline V gene has CDR1 SGDLS and CDR2 YYNGEE. CDR3 length: 15 amino acids. The CDR3 bases are TGTGCCAGCAGCGTAGGGCGGGGGGGCGACAATGAGCAGTTCTTC. Protein sequence: CASSVGRGGDNEQFF. The full variable domain, its missing parts supplied by reference TRBV9 and TRBJ2-1, is DSGVTQTPKHLITATGQRVTLRCSPRSGDLSVYWYQQSLDQGLQFLIQYYNGEERAKGNILERFSAQQFPDLHSELNLSSLELGDSALYFCASSVGRGGDNEQFFGPGTRLTVL.

This chain joins TRBV29-1 and TRBJ1-4; no clear D. From germline, CDR1 is SQVTM and CDR2 ANQGSEA. CDR3 size: 13 residues. Trimming removed 0 bases from V and 8 bases from J, with 10 bases in between. The CDR3 reads CSVEEQRGEKLFF. In DNA form, the CDR3 reads TGCAGCGTTGAAGAACAGAGAGGGGAAAAACTGTTTTTT.

The chain employs TRBV7-2 and TRBJ1-5; D gene uncertain. V gave up 6 bases and J gave up 7 bases, with 10 bases separating them. Looked up from germline, CDR1 is SGHTA and CDR2 is FQGNSA. The CDR3 spans 12 residues. The CDR3 bases are TGTGCCAGCAGTGAGGAAACGCAGCCCCAGCATTTT. This translates into CASSEETQPQHF.

V is TRBV5-1 and J is TRBJ1-1; 8 bases line up with TRBD1. Unmatched junction bases numbered 3, after V lost 1 base and J lost 1 base. CDR1 SGHRS and CDR2 YFSETQ come from the germline V gene. This CDR3 comprises 15 residues. Written as DNA, the CDR3 is TGCGCCAGCAGCTTGTCCGGGACAGGGAACACTGAAGCTTTCTTT. Protein sequence: CASSLSGTGNTEAFF.

The chain couples TRBV7-9 to TRBJ2-2, with TRBD2 matching over 8 bases. With V trimmed by 6 bases and J by 6 bases, 3 bases remained unmatched. CDR3 length: 13 residues. Germline CDR1 SEHNR, CDR2 FQNEAQ (reference sequence). The chain's CDR3 is CASRREGAGELFF. CDR3 nucleotide sequence: TGTGCCAGCAGACGGGAGGGGGCCGGGGAGCTGTTTTTT.

This clone showed up just once. V is TRBV19 and J is TRBJ2-3, with a possible D match to TRBD2 (5 bases). The CDR3 runs 14 residues. Between the trimmed V and J ends, which lost 6 bases and 2 bases, there was a span of 12 bases. Germline V lookup: CDR1 LNHDA, CDR2 SQIVND (reference sequence). CDR3 region: CASRRRGDTDTQYF. CDR3 nucleotide sequence: TGTGCCAGTAGGCGCCGGGGTGACACAGATACGCAGTATTTT.

The gene calls are TRBV4-2 and TRBJ1-2; D unresolved. Germline assignment: CDR1 LGHNA and CDR2 YNFKEQ. The CDR3 consists of 15 residues. The V end lost 0 bases, the J end lost 2 bases, and 10 bases lay between the germline ends. The chain's CDR3 is CASSQDGGGNYGYTF. CDR3 nucleotides: TGTGCCAGCAGCCAAGATGGTGGAGGGAACTATGGCTACACCTTC.

V usage is TRBV11-2 and J usage is TRBJ2-5, with a weak D call TRBD2 (7 bases). Per germline, CDR1 SGHAT and CDR2 FQNNGV. The CDR3 has 15 residues. V lost 4 bases and J 2 bases, leaving 14 bases between the germline ends. CDR3 DNA: TGTGCCAGCAGCTCCATCCGGGGGGCACAAGAGACCCAGTACTTC. Translation gives CASSSIRGAQETQYF.

CDR3 in DNA: TGTGCCAGCAGCTTGGGTCATCAGGGGGCAGGAAAGACCCAGTACTTC. It is translated as CASSLGHQGAGKTQYF. This sequence joins TRBV5-6 and TRBJ2-5; TRBD1 agrees at 8 bases. J lost 6 bases, V lost 0 bases, and 10 bases had no gene match. Germline CDR1 reads SGHDT; CDR2 reads YYEEEE. CDR3 length: 16 residues.

The chain combines TRBV27 with TRBJ2-7, with 7 bases fitting TRBD2. The trim removed 3 bases at V and 7 bases at J, leaving 9 bases unmatched. CDR1 is MNHEY and CDR2 is SMNVEV in the germline V gene (reference sequence). The CDR3 sequence is 14 residues long. As DNA, the CDR3 is TGTGCCAGCAGTTTGGGGAGCGGGGCGCCAGAGCAGTACTTC. Protein product: CASSLGSGAPEQYF.

The rearrangement links TRBV6-5 to TRBJ1-6, with TRBD1 as a possible D gene (5 bases). CDR1 and CDR2 from the germline V gene are MNHEY and SVGAGI. Trimming cost V 6 bases and J 7 bases, with 10 bases left between them. The CDR3 totals 13 residues. Here the CDR3 reads CASRTVTNSPLHF. In DNA form, the CDR3 reads TGTGCCAGCAGGACAGTGACCAATTCACCCCTCCACTTT.

The chain is built from TRBV29-1 and TRBJ2-3, with D tentatively TRBD2 (6 bases). CDR1 is SQVTM, CDR2 ANQGSEA, per germline. Deletions cut 6 bases from V and 4 bases from J, with 8 bases between. This CDR3 spans 11 amino acids. This CDR3 is CSVGLADTQYF. The CDR3 DNA follows: TGCAGCGTGGGACTGGCAGATACGCAGTATTTT.

The rearrangement joins TRBV5-4 to TRBJ2-3; 10 bases map to TRBD1. V dropped 0 bases and J dropped 3; count of bases not matched to a gene: 4. CDR3 length: 16 amino acids. The germline CDR1 and CDR2 sequences are SGHNT and YYREEE (reference sequence). CDR3 in DNA: TGTGCCAGCAGCTTGGTGACAGGGGGCTGGACAGATACGCAGTATTTT. It codes for CASSLVTGGWTDTQYF. The full variable domain, in which reference TRBV5-4 and TRBJ2-3 provide the parts outside the CDR3, is ETGVTQSPTHLIKTRGQQVTLRCSSQSGHNTVSWYQQALGQGPQFIFQYYREEENGRGNFPPRFSGLQFPNYSSELNVNALELDDSALYLCASSLVTGGWTDTQYFGPGTRLTVL.

V gene TRBV6-4 combines with J gene TRBJ1-2; 9 bases are shared with TRBD1. V was clipped by 2 bases and J by 4 bases; unmatched bases: 11. Germline V gene lookup returns CDR1 MRHNA and CDR2 SNTAGT. The CDR3 runs to 17 residues. The CDR3 sequence: CASSDRVGTGFSYGYTF. In DNA, the CDR3 is TGTGCCAGCAGTGACAGGGTTGGGACAGGGTTCAGCTATGGCTACACCTTC.

This clone was seen a few times. The V call is TRBV6-1, the J call TRBJ2-7, with unresolved D. CDR1 and CDR2 (germline): MNHNS, SASEGT. Trimming took 6 bases from V and 4 from J, leaving 4 bases between them. The length of the CDR3 is 10 residues. This CDR3 reads CASSQYEQYF. In DNA, the CDR3 is TGTGCCAGCAGCCAATACGAGCAGTACTTC.

The CDR3 bases are TGTGCCAGCAGTCCCTGGGGACTAGCGGGGGGGCAAAAGACCCAGTACTTC. This encodes CASSPWGLAGGQKTQYF. The rearrangement joins TRBV28 to TRBJ2-5, with 16 bases that match TRBD2. Trimming at V came to 5 bases and at J to 6 bases, leaving 9 bases not matched to a gene. The CDR3 runs to 17 residues. Per the germline V gene, CDR1 is MDHEN and CDR2 is SYDVKM. The whole variable domain, filled in from reference TRBV28 and TRBJ2-5, reads DVKVTQSSRYLVKRTGEKVFLECVQDMDHENMFWYRQDPGLGLRLIYFSYDVKMKEKGDIPEGYSVSREKKERFSLILESASTNQTSMYLCASSPWGLAGGQKTQYFGPGTRLLVL.

J is TRBJ2-1 and V is TRBV10-3; TRBD2 aligns across 9 bases. With 2 bases clipped from V and 8 bases from J, the junction kept 13 bases outside the gene matches. Germline lookup yields CDR1 ENHRY and CDR2 SYGVKD. The CDR3 loop spans 17 amino acids. The CDR3 loop is CAISERAEGLARHEQFF. CDR3 sequence (DNA): TGTGCCATCAGTGAGAGGGCGGAGGGACTAGCCCGACATGAGCAGTTCTTC.

The V call is TRBV30, the J call TRBJ1-3; D gene uncertain. Germline loops: CDR1 GTSNPN, CDR2 SVGIG (reference sequence). V was pared by 1 base and J by 1 base, with 8 bases between. The CDR3 covers 14 residues. CDR3 DNA sequence: TGTGCCTGGAGTGGGCAGTTTTCTGGAAACACCATATATTTT. Protein sequence: CAWSGQFSGNTIYF. Full variable domain (rest looked up from reference TRBV30 and TRBJ1-3): SQTIHQWPATLVQPVGSPLSLECTVEGTSNPNLYWYRQAAGRGLQLLFYSVGIGQISSEVPQNLSASRPQDRQFILSSKKLLLSDSGFYLCAWSGQFSGNTIYFGEGSWLTVV.

The rearrangement joins TRBV7-3 to TRBJ1-6, with D uncertain. The CDR3 has 15 amino acids. Germline lookup yields CDR1 SGHTA and CDR2 FQGTGA. Trimming stripped 2 bases from V and 7 bases from J, with 12 bases between. CDR3 sequence reads: CASSLSPVVNSPLHF. In DNA, the CDR3 is TGTGCCAGCAGCTTATCCCCGGTGGTAAATTCACCCCTCCACTTT. Full variable domain (outside the CDR3, taken from reference TRBV7-3 and TRBJ1-6): GAGVSQTPSNKVTEKGKYVELRCDPISGHTALYWYRQSLGQGPEFLIYFQGTGAADDSGLPNDRFFAVRPEGSVSTLKIQRTERGDSAVYLCASSLSPVVNSPLHFGNGTRLTVT.

This chain joins TRBV2 and TRBJ1-2; TRBD1 matches 7 bases. Per the germline V gene, CDR1 is SNHLY and CDR2 is FYNNEI. The CDR3 totals 12 residues. The V segment lost 7 bases and the J segment 7 bases; nucleotides outside the gene matches: 6. The CDR3 DNA follows: TGTGCCAGCATAGAGGGGGCGGCTGGCTACACCTTC. Its protein product is CASIEGAAGYTF.

J is TRBJ2-1 and V is TRBV12-2; the D call in the table, TRBD1, was not verified against the DNA. TRBV12-2 is a documented pseudogene. The CDR3 runs to 16 residues. CDR3 nucleotides: TGTGCAAGTCGACGAACCTCGGGACAACCCTACAATGAGCAGTTCTTC. This encodes CASRRTSGQPYNEQFF.

Comment on this clone: Germline is not matched at one junction end, which may reflect a read error. The V gene is TRBV7-7, the J gene TRBJ2-2; tentatively, D is TRBD2 (6 bases). Germline V gene sequence: CDR1 SSHAT, CDR2 FNYEAQ (reference sequence). The CDR3 is made up of 16 amino acids. The CDR3 loop is CASSLEGGMTAGELFF. DNA of the CDR3: TGTGCTAGCAGCTTAGAAGGCGGGATGACCGCCGGGGAGCTGTTTTTT.

The rearrangement links TRBV5-1 to TRBJ2-1; the match to TRBD1 covers 9 bases. Germline V CDR1 and CDR2: SGHRS, YFSETQ. V gave up 1 base and J gave up 5 bases; unmatched junction bases: 1. The CDR3 length is 14 residues. The CDR3 here is CASSLWDRDNEQFF. The CDR3 nucleotides are TGCGCCAGCAGCTTGTGGGACAGGGACAATGAGCAGTTCTTC.

V usage is TRBV11-2 and J usage is TRBJ1-2; D gene unclear. The CDR3 is made up of 13 amino acids. Germline V lookup: CDR1 SGHAT, CDR2 FQNNGV. The V end lost 1 base, the J end lost 8 bases, and 11 bases lay between the germline ends. CDR3 sequence: CASSLAILSGYTF. In nucleotides, the CDR3 is TGTGCCAGCAGCTTAGCCATCCTATCGGGCTACACCTTC.

This chain connects TRBV2 to TRBJ1-2; D remains ambiguous. Looked up from germline, CDR1 is SNHLY and CDR2 is FYNNEI. The CDR3 loop spans 12 amino acids. Trimming removed 3 bases from V and 5 bases from J, with 7 bases in between. CDR3 bases: TGTGCCAGCAGTGAGGAGGGATATGGCTACACCTTC. Its translation: CASSEEGYGYTF.